This T cell receptor beta chain is drawn from a study of T cell repertoires in cytomegalovirus infection. General study points: The ex vivo response was dominated by HLA-C-restricted CMV-specific TCR beta clonotypes.

This clonotype occurred a few times. Its target is unknown. TCRdb processed the reads anew with MiXCR; each CDR3 protein has one entry. In the table there are roughly 200,000 distinct CDR3 sequences, about 17% of which are singletons. The CDR3 is made up of 16 amino acids. The V gene's germline CDR1 is SNHLY and CDR2 FYNNEI. The V end was cut by 3 bases, the J end by 5 bases, with 18 bases between. This TCR was recovered from a human donor in good health (CMV status not recorded). Some clones in this sample may be carry-over from other donors' samples. The chain recombines TRBV2 with TRBJ2-3; D remains unclear. Sequencing used CD8+ T cells from PBMCs. CDR3 sequence reads: CASSDTRPTNRDTQYF. The CDR3 DNA is TGTGCCAGCAGTGATACCCGCCCGACGAATCGAGATACGCAGTATTTT.